A selection of T cell receptor beta chains follows, all from one sample in a study of blood T cell repertoires in COVID-19. Here immunoSEQ multiplex PCR was the method, and the copy in TCRdb shows in-frame clones only, minus some. Found here are hundreds of thousands of clones, roughly four fifths of them singletons; the top ten hold 2.5% to 3%. Material: peripheral blood. The source of these receptors is a woman in her thirties or forties with active or convalescent COVID-19. CDR3s include the opening cysteine and the closing phenylalanine or tryptophan. The D gene is left open where the match is weak. Not every row has a clone size; where given, it reads once, few, many or a size class.

v_call	d_call	j_call	clone_size	cdr3_aa	cdr3_nt
TRBV5-1	TRBD1	TRBJ2-5	once	CASSLATRQGGEETQYF	TGCGCCAGCAGCTTGGCCACCCGACAGGGGGGGGAGGAGACCCAGTACTTC
TRBV7-6	TRBD1	TRBJ1-1	once	CASSSYGGQGALAEAFF	TGTGCCAGCAGCTCCTATGGGGGACAGGGGGCGCTCGCTGAAGCTTTCTTT
TRBV7-2	NA	TRBJ2-1	once	CASSSWTGVEQFF	TGTGCCAGCAGCTCGTGGACTGGAGTTGAGCAGTTCTTC
TRBV3-1/TRBV3-2	TRBD2	TRBJ2-2	NA	CASSQGLAGTGELFF	TGTGCCAGCAGCCAGGGACTAGCGGGTACCGGGGAGCTGTTTTTT
TRBV30	TRBD2	TRBJ2-5	NA	CAWSGGSEKTQYF	TGTGCCTGGAGTGGCGGGAGCGAAAAGACCCAGTACTTC
TRBV5-1	NA	TRBJ2-5	NA	CASSYGGEQETQYF	TGCGCCAGCAGCTACGGAGGGGAACAAGAGACCCAGTACTTC
TRBV7-9	NA	TRBJ2-3	NA	CASSLPRPASSTDTQYF	TGTGCCAGCAGCTTACCCCGGCCAGCGTCGAGCACAGATACGCAGTATTTT
TRBV6-5	NA	TRBJ1-3	NA	CASSYRLSSGNTIYF	TGTGCCAGCAGTTACCGGTTGTCCTCTGGAAACACCATATATTTT
TRBV6-2/TRBV6-3	NA	TRBJ1-4	NA	CASSHLTGTPDEKLFF	TGTGCCAGCAGTCACCTGACCGGGACACCGGATGAAAAACTGTTTTTT
TRBV9	NA	TRBJ1-1	NA	CASSPTGNTEAFF	TGTGCCAGCAGCCCCACAGGGAACACTGAAGCTTTCTTT
TRBV5-1	TRBD2	TRBJ2-1	NA	CASSLALAGGNEQFF	TGCGCCAGCAGCTTGGCACTAGCGGGAGGCAATGAGCAGTTCTTC
TRBV27	NA	TRBJ2-6	NA	CASSLGRVYPGANVLTF	TGTGCCAGCAGTTTGGGCAGAGTGTACCCTGGGGCCAACGTCCTGACTTTC
TRBV24-1	TRBD1	TRBJ1-5	NA	CATSDGTGGYSNQPQHF	TGTGCCACCAGTGATGGGACAGGGGGCTATAGCAATCAGCCCCAGCATTTT
TRBV5-3	NA	TRBJ1-5	NA	CARSRSGTYNQPQHF	TGTGCCAGAAGTCGGTCCGGGACTTACAATCAGCCCCAGCATTTT
TRBV6-6	NA	TRBJ1-4	NA	CASSYLTGIREKLFF	TGTGCCAGCAGTTACCTCACAGGGATACGAGAAAAACTGTTTTTT
TRBV5-1	TRBD1	TRBJ2-1	NA	CASSLDRGGKNEQFF	TGCGCCAGCAGCCTCGACAGGGGGGGCAAAAATGAGCAGTTCTTC
TRBV6-5	NA	TRBJ2-1	NA	CASSKGDSNNEQFF	TGTGCCAGCAGCAAAGGGGATTCTAACAATGAGCAGTTCTTC
TRBV18	TRBD1	TRBJ1-2	NA	CASSQGQGNYGYTF	TGTGCCAGCTCACAGGGACAGGGGAACTATGGCTACACCTTC
TRBV6-4	NA	TRBJ2-1	NA	CASSGGSNEQFF	TGTGCCAGCAGCGGGGGAAGCAATGAGCAGTTCTTC
TRBV7-9	TRBD2	TRBJ2-5	NA	CASSPWASGRPMGGETQYF	TGTGCCAGCAGCCCCTGGGCTAGCGGGCGGCCTATGGGAGGGGAGACCCAGTACTTC
TRBV4-1	NA	TRBJ1-5	once	CASSQDASEPGEQPQHF	TGCGCCAGCAGCCAAGATGCCTCCGAGCCCGGGGAACAGCCCCAGCATTTT
TRBV7-2	NA	TRBJ1-6	NA	CASSLEGQSNSPLHF	TGTGCCAGCAGCTTAGAAGGACAATCTAATTCACCCCTCCACTTT
TRBV6-5	NA	TRBJ1-1	NA	CASREGTEAFF	TGTGCCAGCAGGGAGGGGACTGAAGCTTTCTTT
TRBV7-3	NA	TRBJ2-2	NA	CASSFRGARTGELFF	TGTGCCAGCAGCTTCCGGGGGGCGAGAACCGGGGAGCTGTTTTTT
TRBV5-6	NA	TRBJ1-1	NA	CASSFGRGNTEAFF	TGTGCCAGCAGCTTTGGTCGGGGGAACACTGAAGCTTTCTTT
TRBV27	TRBD2	TRBJ2-7	few	CASSGTSSSYEQYF	TGTGCCAGCAGTGGGACTAGCTCCTCCTACGAGCAGTACTTC
TRBV7-3	TRBD1	TRBJ1-6	NA	CASSLEGQGEGPLHF	TGTGCCAGCAGCCTAGAGGGACAGGGGGAAGGACCCCTCCACTTT
TRBV5-6	NA	TRBJ2-2	NA	CASSPGDYFTGELFF	TGTGCCAGCAGCCCAGGGGACTATTTCACCGGGGAGCTGTTTTTT
TRBV19	NA	TRBJ1-3	NA	CASSLTDPPSGNTIYF	TGTGCCAGTTCCTTGACAGACCCACCCTCTGGAAACACCATATATTTT
TRBV20-1	TRBD1	TRBJ1-1	NA	CSASVLGQGIWIEAFF	TGCAGTGCTAGTGTTCTGGGACAGGGGATTTGGATTGAAGCTTTCTTT
TRBV10-1	TRBD2	TRBJ2-3	NA	CASSESGRVPDTQYF	TGCGCCAGCAGTGAGTCGGGGAGGGTCCCAGATACGCAGTATTTT
TRBV2	TRBD1	TRBJ1-6	NA	CASSVRQGVANSPLHF	TGTGCCAGCAGTGTTAGGCAGGGGGTTGCGAATTCACCCCTCCACTTT
TRBV12-3/TRBV12-4	NA	TRBJ2-5	NA	CASSLTSQETQYF	TGTGCCAGCAGTTTGACTAGCCAAGAGACCCAGTACTTC
TRBV25-1	TRBD1	TRBJ2-7	once	CASTRQGTYEQYF	TGTGCCAGTACTCGACAGGGGACCTACGAGCAGTACTTC
TRBV30	NA	TRBJ2-5	few	CAWSRGLGDETQYF	TGTGCCTGGAGTAGGGGCCTAGGAGACGAGACCCAGTACTTC
TRBV29-1	TRBD1	TRBJ1-2	few	CSVEEEAGTAIYGYTF	TGCAGCGTTGAAGAAGAGGCAGGGACAGCAATCTATGGCTACACCTTC
TRBV5-4	TRBD1	TRBJ2-1	NA	CASRLDRVLNEQFF	TGTGCCAGCAGACTTGACAGGGTTCTGAATGAGCAGTTCTTC
TRBV7-3	NA	TRBJ2-3	NA	CASSFVRDTQYF	TGTGCCAGCAGCTTCGTCAGAGATACGCAGTATTTT
TRBV2	NA	TRBJ1-5	NA	CASSVTGQPQHF	TGTGCCAGCAGCGTAACAGGACAGCCCCAGCATTTT
TRBV4-2	NA	TRBJ2-1	NA	CASSQESGNYNEQFF	TGTGCCAGCAGCCAAGAGTCCGGGAATTACAATGAGCAGTTCTTC
TRBV11-3	TRBD1	TRBJ1-1	NA	CASSLDWDRNTEAFF	TGTGCCAGCAGCTTAGACTGGGACAGGAACACTGAAGCTTTCTTT
TRBV27	NA	TRBJ2-1	NA	CASSFGSYNEQFF	TGTGCCAGCAGTTTCGGCTCCTACAATGAGCAGTTCTTC
TRBV7-2	TRBD1	TRBJ1-4	NA	CASSTQGAQSNEKLFF	TGTGCCAGCAGCACGCAGGGGGCGCAGAGTAATGAAAAACTGTTTTTT
TRBV6-5	NA	TRBJ2-7	NA	CASSLQGPGPYEQYF	TGTGCCAGCAGCCTACAGGGACCAGGTCCCTACGAGCAGTACTTC
TRBV13	TRBD2	TRBJ2-7	NA	CASSQRGVAYEQYF	TGTGCCAGCAGTCAGCGGGGGGTTGCCTACGAGCAGTACTTC
TRBV7-2	TRBD2	TRBJ2-5	NA	CASSSSGGTQETQYF	TGTGCCAGCAGCAGCAGCGGGGGGACACAAGAGACCCAGTACTTC
TRBV10-3	TRBD1	TRBJ1-5	NA	CAISEEGQGAQPQHF	TGTGCCATCAGTGAGGAGGGACAGGGGGCTCAGCCCCAGCATTTT
TRBV27	NA	TRBJ1-6	NA	CASSIPGINNSPLHF	TGTGCCAGCAGTATCCCCGGGATTAATAATTCACCCCTCCACTTT
TRBV7-2	NA	TRBJ2-5	NA	CASSSLVPYF	TGTGCCAGCAGCTCCCTAGTCCCGTACTTC
TRBV14	TRBD2	TRBJ2-3	NA	CASSQGPLAGTDTQYF	TGTGCCAGCAGCCAAGGCCCCCTAGCGGGCACAGATACGCAGTATTTT
TRBV27	NA	TRBJ2-7	NA	CASSLGAAYEQYF	TGTGCCAGCAGTTTGGGTGCGGCATACGAGCAGTACTTC
TRBV11-3	TRBD1	TRBJ2-6	NA	CASSAGTASSGANVLTF	TGTGCCAGCAGCGCCGGGACAGCAAGCTCTGGGGCCAACGTCCTGACTTTC
TRBV19	NA	TRBJ1-5	NA	CASSIRGKGNQPQHF	TGTGCCAGTAGTATTAGAGGGAAGGGCAATCAGCCCCAGCATTTT
TRBV5-1	NA	TRBJ1-6	NA	CASSLGVVYNSPLHF	TGCGCCAGCAGCTTGGGTGTCGTCTATAATTCACCCCTCCACTTT
TRBV7-8	NA	TRBJ1-2	many	CASSGHRVTNYGYTF	TGTGCCAGCAGCGGACACAGAGTAACCAACTATGGCTACACCTTC